The 11 T cell receptor beta chains given below trace back to one sample, sequenced in a study of T cells in severe cutaneous drug reactions. Sequenced patients had Stevens-Johnson syndrome or toxic epidermal necrolysis caused by carbamazepine. Libraries were made by iRepertoire multiplex PCR with TCR subtype-specific primers for bulk and single-cell sequencing. Using the multiplex PCR reads, TCRdb records one entry per CDR3 protein without DNA. There are tens of thousands of distinct CDR3 sequences in the sample, with around 7% held by the top ten. The specimen sequenced was PBMCs. Source of these receptors: a human donor with toxic epidermal necrolysis, a severe cutaneous drug reaction.

The chain combines TRBV19 with TRBJ2-7; lacking DNA, the TRBD2 call made by TCRdb goes unchecked. The V gene's germline CDR1 is LNHDA and CDR2 SQIVND (reference sequence). The CDR3 consists of 12 residues. The CDR3: CASNGPTYEQYF.

The genes are TRBV6-1 and TRBJ2-2; no DNA is available, so the TRBD1 call from TCRdb remains unchecked. There are 17 residues in the CDR3. CDR1 is MNHNS and CDR2 is SASEGT in the germline V gene. The CDR3 spells CASSWAGSYRNTGELFF.

The V gene is TRBV3-1, the J gene TRBJ1-4; TCRdb's D call of TRBD1 is untestable without DNA. The CDR3 length is 13 residues. Germline CDR1 LGHDT, CDR2 YNNKEL (reference sequence). The CDR3: CASSQRGNEKLFF.

This clonotype counts as medium-sized (0.01 to 0.1%) by frequency. The J gene is TRBJ1-3, the V gene TRBV6-6; no DNA is available, so the TRBD1 call from TCRdb remains unchecked. The CDR3 contains 17 residues. CDR1 is MNHNY, CDR2 SVGAGI, per germline (reference sequence). This CDR3 is CASSYSLGESSGNTIYF.

The chain carries TRBV4-1 and TRBJ2-4; as DNA is missing, the TRBD2 call by TCRdb cannot be tested. Germline loops: CDR1 MGHRA, CDR2 YSYEKL. There are 17 residues in the CDR3. The CDR3 region is CASSQDKSVLAKNIQYF.

V usage is TRBV20-1 and J usage is TRBJ2-2. Germline V CDR1 and CDR2: DFQATT, SNEGSKA (reference sequence). There are 11 residues in the CDR3. CDR3 in amino acids: CSARARGELFF.

The V call is TRBV10-2, the J call TRBJ2-7. From germline, CDR1 is WSHSY and CDR2 SAAADI. The CDR3 has 12 residues. Here the CDR3 reads CASKHSSYEQYF.

The V gene is TRBV19, the J gene TRBJ2-7. The CDR3 spans 11 residues. The germline V gene has CDR1 LNHDA and CDR2 SQIVND (reference sequence). The CDR3 here is CASSIAGEQYF.

The chain combines TRBV11-2 with TRBJ2-5; absent DNA, TCRdb's TRBD1 call cannot be checked. Per germline, CDR1 SGHAT and CDR2 FQNNGV. This CDR3 has 16 amino acids. CDR3 residues: CASSLDWGPTKETQYF.

The chain uses TRBV19 and TRBJ2-3; TCRdb's D call of TRBD2 is untestable without DNA. This CDR3 contains 16 residues. Germline V gives CDR1 LNHDA, CDR2 SQIVND (reference sequence). This chain's CDR3 is CASSTLAGRSTDTQYF.

V usage is TRBV11-2 and J usage is TRBJ1-1; the D call of TRBD1 rests on TCRdb alone, since no DNA is present to check it. The length of the CDR3 is 14 residues. In germline, CDR1 is SGHAT, CDR2 FQNNGV. The CDR3 reads CASRQTGSNTEAFF.